The source of this TCR beta chain is a study of T cells in Graves' hyperthyroidism and ophthalmopathy. Study conclusions and caveats: Blood held most thyroid clonotypes expanded above 0.001 frequency.

This clonotype was found many times. Its antigen is not known. One end of the junction is discordant with germline, which a read error may explain. Amplification of TCR beta CDR3 regions was performed using RNA transcripts as template. RT-PCR in the first round (using the HTBI primer set) targeted the TCR CDR3. One entry per CDR3 protein, called by TCRdb with MiXCR from the multiplex PCR reads. The sample has roughly 170,000 distinct CDR3 sequences; about a sixth are singletons. Newly diagnosed hyperthyroidism patients aged 18 to 65 years had disease lasting under 2 months. PBMCs were sourced from less than 13 ml fresh peripheral blood. Per the germline V gene, CDR1 is SEHNR and CDR2 is FQNEAQ (reference sequence). The CDR3 is 12 residues long.

Specimen: blood. This clonotype was sampled from a woman in her forties or fifties with Graves' hyperthyroidism. This sequence joins TRBV7-9 and TRBJ2-1; TRBD1 agrees at 7 bases. Written as DNA, the CDR3 is TGTGCCGGCAGCTTAGGGGGCGATGAGCAGTTCTTC. Translation: CAGSLGGDEQFF.